Below are 6 T cell receptor beta chains sequenced from a single sample in a study of blood T cell repertoires in COVID-19. The data were produced by immunoSEQ multiplex PCR, yet TCRdb's version contains in-frame clones alone and is incomplete. Of 110,000 or so clones listed, 75% to 85% are singletons. Sequencing used peripheral blood. These receptors were collected from a human donor in a cohort sampled during active COVID-19.

This clone occurred a few times. The chain employs TRBV30 and TRBJ1-5; 8 bases match TRBD1. V gave up 4 bases and J gave up 4 bases; unmatched junction bases: 6. This CDR3 comprises 14 residues. The V gene's germline CDR1 is GTSNPN and CDR2 SVGIG (reference sequence). The CDR3 protein is CAWNPGGGNQPQHF. The CDR3 nucleotides are TGTGCCTGGAACCCAGGGGGCGGTAATCAGCCCCAGCATTTT.

The chain is built from TRBV28 and TRBJ2-7, with 7 bases aligning to TRBD2. The trim removed 2 bases at V and 6 bases at J, leaving 10 bases unmatched. This CDR3 comprises 15 residues. CDR1 is MDHEN, CDR2 SYDVKM, per germline. The CDR3 protein is CASSLAASGWGEQYF. CDR3 bases: TGTGCCAGCAGTTTAGCGGCTAGCGGTTGGGGCGAGCAGTACTTC.

The gene calls are TRBV27 and TRBJ2-7, with 10 bases matching TRBD2. Germline V CDR1 and CDR2: MNHEY, SMNVEV (reference sequence). V gave up 5 bases and J gave up 4 bases; unmatched junction bases: 14. The CDR3 loop spans 17 amino acids. CDR3 bases: TGTGCCAGCAGTACAAGAGGGGTAGCGGGAGGACGGTACGAGCAGTACTTC. Translation: CASSTRGVAGGRYEQYF.

The chain joins TRBV6-6 to TRBJ2-3, with TRBD2 matching 7 bases. Germline CDR1 is MNHNY and CDR2 is SVGAGI (reference sequence). This CDR3 contains 16 residues. After removal of 5 bases from V and 7 bases from J, the junction contained 15 bases not matched to a gene. The CDR3 DNA is TGTGCCAGCAGTACCTCTAGGAGCGGGATAGTATATACGCAGTATTTT. It translates to CASSTSRSGIVYTQYF.

The rearrangement joins TRBV20-1 to TRBJ1-6; TRBD1 might be the D (6 bases). V dropped 3 bases and J dropped 7 bases, with 16 bases sitting between them. Germline V CDR1 and CDR2: DFQATT, SNEGSKA (reference sequence). The CDR3 is 15 amino acids. CDR3 bases: TGCAGTGCTAGTCCCTCGGGGCAGGGGAATTCACCCCTCCACTTT. Its protein product is CSASPSGQGNSPLHF.

This clone was seen a handful of times. The V and J genes are TRBV7-6 and TRBJ1-2; D may be TRBD1 (5 bases). The CDR3 extends over 16 amino acids. Between the trimmed V and J ends, which lost 5 bases and 0 bases, there was a span of 16 bases. CDR1 and CDR2 (germline): SGHVS, FNYEAQ. The CDR3 sequence: CASSQAWGRANYGYTF. The CDR3 DNA reads TGTGCCAGCAGCCAGGCCTGGGGCAGGGCTAACTATGGCTACACCTTC.